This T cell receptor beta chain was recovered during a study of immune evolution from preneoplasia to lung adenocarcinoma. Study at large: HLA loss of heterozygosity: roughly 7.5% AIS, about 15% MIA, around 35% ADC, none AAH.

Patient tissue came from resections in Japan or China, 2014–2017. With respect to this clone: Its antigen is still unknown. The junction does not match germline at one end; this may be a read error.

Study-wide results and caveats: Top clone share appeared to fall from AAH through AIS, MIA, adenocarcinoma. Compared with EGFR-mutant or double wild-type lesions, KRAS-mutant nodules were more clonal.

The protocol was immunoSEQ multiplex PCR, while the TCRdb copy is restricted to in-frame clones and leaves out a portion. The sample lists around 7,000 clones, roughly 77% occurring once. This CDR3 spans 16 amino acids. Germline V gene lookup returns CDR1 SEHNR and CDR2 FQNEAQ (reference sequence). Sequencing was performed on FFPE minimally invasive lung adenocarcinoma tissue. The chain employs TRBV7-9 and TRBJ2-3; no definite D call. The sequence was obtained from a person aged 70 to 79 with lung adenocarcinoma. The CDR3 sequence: CASSLEAFLSTDMQYF. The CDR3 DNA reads TGTGCCAGCAGCTTAGAGGCTTTTCTTAGCACAGATATGCAGTATTTT.